The present entry profiles one T cell receptor (beta chain) with its context. The sample is drawn from a study of T cell changes during pregnancy in multiple sclerosis. TCRdb keeps only in-frame clones here, not all; method: immunoSEQ multiplex PCR. The top ten clones hold 1.5% to 2.5% of a sample with roughly 77,000 clones, just under 95% of them seen once. The sample was peripheral blood, taken in the second trimester of pregnancy. This TCR came from a female donor with multiple sclerosis, enrolled in a pregnancy study.

The CDR3 reads CASSPPLRVGLKYNEQFF. The CDR3 coding sequence is TGTGCCAGCTCACCACCCCTCCGAGTTGGACTCAAATACAATGAGCAGTTCTTC. This rearrangement joins TRBV18 to TRBJ2-1; D possibly corresponds to TRBD2 (5 bases). There are 18 residues in the CDR3. Trimming took off 0 bases at V and 4 bases at J, with 19 bases between the two ends. In germline, CDR1 is KGHSH, CDR2 LQKENI.